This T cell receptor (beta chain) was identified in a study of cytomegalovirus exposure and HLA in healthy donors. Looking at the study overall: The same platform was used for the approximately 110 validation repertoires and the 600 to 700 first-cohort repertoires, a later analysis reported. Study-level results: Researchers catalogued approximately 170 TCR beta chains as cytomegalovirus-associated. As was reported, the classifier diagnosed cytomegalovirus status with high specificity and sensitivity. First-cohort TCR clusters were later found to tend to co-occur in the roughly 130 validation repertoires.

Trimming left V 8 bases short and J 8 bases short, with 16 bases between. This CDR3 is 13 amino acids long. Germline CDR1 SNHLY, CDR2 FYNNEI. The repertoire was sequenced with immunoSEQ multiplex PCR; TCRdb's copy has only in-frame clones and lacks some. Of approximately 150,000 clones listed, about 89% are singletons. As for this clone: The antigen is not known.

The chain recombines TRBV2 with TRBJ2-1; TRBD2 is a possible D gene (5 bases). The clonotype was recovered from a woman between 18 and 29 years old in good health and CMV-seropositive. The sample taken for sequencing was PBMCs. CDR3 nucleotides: TGTGCCAGCCGACTATATTTTTCGGATGAGCAGTTCTTC. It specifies CASRLYFSDEQFF. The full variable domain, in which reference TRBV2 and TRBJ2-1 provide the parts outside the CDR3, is EPEVTQTPSHQVTQMGQEVILRCVPISNHLYFYWYRQILGQKVEFLVSFYNNEISEKSEIFDDQFSVERPDGSNFTLKIRSTKLEDSAMYFCASRLYFSDEQFFGPGTRLTVL.